Ten or more counts support the clone carrying this T cell receptor (beta chain). Its antigen remains unidentified. The TCR beta libraries were generated through quantitative 5'-RACE incorporating molecular barcodes. Using its own MiXCR run on the 5' RACE reads, TCRdb lists one record per CDR3 protein. The data show around 25,000 distinct CDR3 sequences, with just over 2.5% seen just once and roughly 7.7% held by the top ten. This sample stems from a study of CD8 T cells in ankylosing spondylitis. Findings and limits, study-wide: A motif of 7 to 9 highly homologous TCR beta variants was seen as apparently characteristic of ankylosing spondylitis blood. Several of the motif variants were reported before in synovial fluid and blood from reactive arthritis.

The source is a female donor with ankylosing spondylitis or in good health (not recorded which). Input material: blood, either unsorted or a sorted T cell fraction (not recorded which).

The CDR3 nucleotides are TGTGCCAGCAGCCCTCATGGGGGCGCGAACAATCAGCCCCAGCATTTT. Its protein product is CASSPHGGANNQPQHF. This chain links TRBV9 with TRBJ1-5; the D gene is possibly TRBD1 (6 bases). Per the germline V gene, CDR1 is SGDLS and CDR2 is YYNGEE. Trimming took off 4 bases at V and 3 bases at J, with 17 bases between the two ends. There are 16 residues in the CDR3.